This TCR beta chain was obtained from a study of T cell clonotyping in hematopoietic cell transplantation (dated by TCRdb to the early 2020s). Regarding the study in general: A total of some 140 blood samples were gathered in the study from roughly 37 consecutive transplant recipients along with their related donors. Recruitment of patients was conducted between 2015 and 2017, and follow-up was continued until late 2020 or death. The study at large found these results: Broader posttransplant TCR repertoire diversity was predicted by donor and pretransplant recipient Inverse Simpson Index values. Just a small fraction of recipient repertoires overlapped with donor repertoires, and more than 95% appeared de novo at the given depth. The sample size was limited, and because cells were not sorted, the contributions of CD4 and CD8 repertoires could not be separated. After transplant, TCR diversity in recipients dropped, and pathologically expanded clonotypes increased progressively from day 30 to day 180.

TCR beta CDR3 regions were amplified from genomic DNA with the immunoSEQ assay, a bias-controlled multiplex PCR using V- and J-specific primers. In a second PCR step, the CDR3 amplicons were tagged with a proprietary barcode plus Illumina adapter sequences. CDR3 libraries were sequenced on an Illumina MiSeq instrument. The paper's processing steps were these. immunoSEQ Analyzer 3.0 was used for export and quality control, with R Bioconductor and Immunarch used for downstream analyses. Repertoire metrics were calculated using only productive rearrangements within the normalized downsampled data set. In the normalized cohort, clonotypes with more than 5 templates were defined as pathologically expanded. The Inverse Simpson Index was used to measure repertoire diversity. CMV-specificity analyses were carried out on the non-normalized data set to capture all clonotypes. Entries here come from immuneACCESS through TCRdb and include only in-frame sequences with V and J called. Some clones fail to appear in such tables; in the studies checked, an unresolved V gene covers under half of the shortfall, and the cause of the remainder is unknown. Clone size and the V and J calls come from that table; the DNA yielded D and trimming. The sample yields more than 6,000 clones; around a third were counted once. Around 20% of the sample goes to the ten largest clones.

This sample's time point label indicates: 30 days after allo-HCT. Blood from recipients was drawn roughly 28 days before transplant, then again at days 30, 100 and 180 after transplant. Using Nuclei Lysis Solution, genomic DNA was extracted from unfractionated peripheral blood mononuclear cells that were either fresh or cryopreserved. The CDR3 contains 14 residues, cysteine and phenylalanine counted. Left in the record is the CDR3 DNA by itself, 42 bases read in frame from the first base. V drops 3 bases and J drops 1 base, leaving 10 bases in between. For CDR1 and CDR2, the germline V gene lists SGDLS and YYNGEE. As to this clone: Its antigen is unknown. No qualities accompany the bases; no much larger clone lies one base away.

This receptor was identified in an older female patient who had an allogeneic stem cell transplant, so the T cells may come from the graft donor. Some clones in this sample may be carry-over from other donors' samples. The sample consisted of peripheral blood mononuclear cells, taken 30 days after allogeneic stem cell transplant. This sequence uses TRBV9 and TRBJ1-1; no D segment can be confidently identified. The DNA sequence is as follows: TGTGCCAGCAGCGCAGACCAGGAGAACACTGAAGCTTTCTTT. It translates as CASSADQENTEAFF.